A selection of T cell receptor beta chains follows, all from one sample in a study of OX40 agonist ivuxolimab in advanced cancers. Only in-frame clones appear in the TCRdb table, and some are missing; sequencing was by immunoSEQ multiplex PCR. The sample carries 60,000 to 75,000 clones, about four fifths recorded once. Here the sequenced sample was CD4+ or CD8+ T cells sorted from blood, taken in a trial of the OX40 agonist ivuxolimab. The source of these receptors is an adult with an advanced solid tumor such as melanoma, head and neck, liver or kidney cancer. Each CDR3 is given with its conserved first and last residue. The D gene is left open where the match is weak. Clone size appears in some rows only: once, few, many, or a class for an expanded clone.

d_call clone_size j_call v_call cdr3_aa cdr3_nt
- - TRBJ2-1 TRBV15 CATSRVANEQFF TGTGCCACCAGCAGAGTCGCCAATGAGCAGTTCTTC
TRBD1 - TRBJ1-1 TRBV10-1 CATPGQSYMNTEAFF TGCGCCACCCCGGGACAGTCGTACATGAACACTGAAGCTTTCTTT
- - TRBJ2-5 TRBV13 CASSYWRGQETQYF TGTGCCAGCAGCTACTGGAGGGGCCAAGAGACCCAGTACTTC
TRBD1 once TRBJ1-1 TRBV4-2 CASSREDRENTEAFF TGTGCCAGCAGCCGGGAGGACAGGGAAAACACTGAAGCTTTCTTT
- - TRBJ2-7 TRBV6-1 CASSRALSPTYEQYF TGTGCCAGCAGCCGGGCCCTATCCCCCACCTACGAGCAGTACTTC
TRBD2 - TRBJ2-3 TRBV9 CASSVGSGGPTDTQYF TGTGCCAGCAGCGTAGGTAGCGGGGGTCCCACAGATACGCAGTATTTT
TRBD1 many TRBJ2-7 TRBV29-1 CSGRDSYEQYF TGCAGCGGTCGGGACAGTTACGAGCAGTACTTC
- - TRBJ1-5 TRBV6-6 CASRGGNQPQHF TGTGCCAGCAGGGGGGGCAATCAGCCCCAGCATTTT
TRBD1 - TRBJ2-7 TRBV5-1 CASSSQGSEQYF TGCGCCAGCAGCTCACAGGGGTCCGAGCAGTACTTC
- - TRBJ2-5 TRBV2 CASSDYREETQYF TGTGCCAGCAGTGATTACAGGGAAGAGACCCAGTACTTC
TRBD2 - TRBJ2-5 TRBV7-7 CASSPILAGRETQYF TGTGCTAGCAGTCCCATTCTAGCGGGACGAGAGACCCAGTACTTC
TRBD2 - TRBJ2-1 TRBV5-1 CASSRNPSGGDNEQFF TGCGCCAGCAGCCGGAACCCTAGCGGGGGGGACAATGAGCAGTTCTTC
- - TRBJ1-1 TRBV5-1 CASSPRDGGIAFF TGCGCCAGCAGCCCGCGGGACGGGGGGATAGCTTTCTTT
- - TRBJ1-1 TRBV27 CASSLQGPSLGTEAFF TGTGCCAGCAGTTTACAGGGGCCTAGTCTAGGGACTGAAGCTTTCTTT
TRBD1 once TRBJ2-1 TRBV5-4 CASSIPGQGLYNEQFF TGTGCCAGCAGCATACCGGGACAGGGACTCTACAATGAGCAGTTCTTC
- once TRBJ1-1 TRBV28 CASRAGAMNTEAFF TGTGCCAGCAGGGCGGGGGCAATGAACACTGAAGCTTTCTTT
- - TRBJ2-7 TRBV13 CASSSPDSYPYEQYF TGTGCCAGCAGCTCCCCGGACAGCTATCCCTACGAGCAGTACTTC
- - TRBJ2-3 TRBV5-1 CASSLATLEDTQYF TGCGCCAGCAGCTTGGCCACGTTAGAGGATACGCAGTATTTT
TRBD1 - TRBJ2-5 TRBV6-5 CASSPGQGATETQYF TGTGCCAGCAGCCCTGGACAGGGGGCAACAGAGACCCAGTACTTC
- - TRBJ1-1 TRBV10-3 CAISATEGTEAFF TGTGCCATCAGTGCGACAGAGGGGACTGAAGCTTTCTTT
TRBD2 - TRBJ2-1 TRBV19 CASSEGTSGRSWVSNEQFF TGTGCCAGTAGCGAAGGGACTAGCGGGAGAAGTTGGGTGTCCAATGAGCAGTTCTTC
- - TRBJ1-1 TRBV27 CASSVAGDYTEAFF TGTGCCAGCAGTGTTGCGGGGGACTACACTGAAGCTTTCTTT
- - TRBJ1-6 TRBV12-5 CASGLGENSPLHF TGTGCTAGTGGTTTGGGGGAGAATTCACCCCTCCACTTT
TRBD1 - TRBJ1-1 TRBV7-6 CASSEDRAHTEAFF TGTGCCAGCAGCGAAGACAGGGCGCACACTGAAGCTTTCTTT
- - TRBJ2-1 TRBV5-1 CASSLSGISYNEQFF TGCGCCAGCAGCTTGAGCGGCATCTCCTACAATGAGCAGTTCTTC
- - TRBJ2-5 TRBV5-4 CASSLGGSKETQYF TGTGCCAGCAGCTTGGGTGGTAGTAAAGAGACCCAGTACTTC
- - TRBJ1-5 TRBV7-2 CASSLVQGNQPQHF TGTGCCAGCAGCTTAGTTCAGGGGAATCAGCCCCAGCATTTT
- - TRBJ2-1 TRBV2 CASSRETGLLSSYNEQFF TGTGCCAGCAGCCGAGAGACAGGCCTCCTGAGCTCCTACAATGAGCAGTTCTTC
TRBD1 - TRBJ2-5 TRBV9 CASSATGTGWSEETQYF TGTGCCAGCAGCGCAACCGGGACAGGGTGGTCGGAAGAGACCCAGTACTTC
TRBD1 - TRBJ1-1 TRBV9 CASSVLGTGGTEAFF TGTGCCAGCAGCGTACTCGGGACAGGGGGCACTGAAGCTTTCTTT
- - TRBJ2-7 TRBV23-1 CASSQADKVYEQYF TGCGCCAGCAGTCAGGCAGACAAGGTCTACGAGCAGTACTTC
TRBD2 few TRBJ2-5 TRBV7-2 CASSSGLAGGPFNF TGTGCCAGCAGCTCGGGACTAGCGGGGGGGCCGTTCAACTTC
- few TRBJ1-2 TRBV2 CASSERGNYGYTF TGTGCCAGCAGTGAAAGAGGGAACTATGGCTACACCTTC
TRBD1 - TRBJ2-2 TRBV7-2 CASSLAEDRGHTGELFF TGTGCCAGCAGCTTAGCTGAGGACAGGGGGCACACCGGGGAGCTGTTTTTT
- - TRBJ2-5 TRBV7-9 CASSAGHPMEETQYF TGTGCCAGCAGCGCGGGACACCCTATGGAGGAGACCCAGTACTTC
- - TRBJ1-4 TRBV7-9 CASSLGHNPGEKLFF TGTGCCAGCAGCTTAGGCCATAACCCGGGGGAAAAACTGTTTTTT
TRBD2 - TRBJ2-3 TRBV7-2 CASSPPGGRDIDTQYF TGTGCCAGCAGCCCACCGGGCGGGAGGGATATAGATACGCAGTATTTT
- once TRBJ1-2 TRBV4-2 CASSQDQKTLGGYGYTF TGTGCCAGCAGCCAAGATCAGAAGACCCTGGGGGGTTATGGCTACACCTTC
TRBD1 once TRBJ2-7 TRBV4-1 CASSHEPGQGSYEQYF TGCGCCAGCAGCCACGAGCCGGGACAGGGCTCCTACGAGCAGTACTTC
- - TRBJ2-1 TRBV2 CASSVQGVYNEQFF TGTGCCAGCAGTGTTCAGGGCGTTTACAATGAGCAGTTCTTC
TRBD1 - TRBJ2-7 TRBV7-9 CASSLRAGQGVGSYEQYF TGTGCCAGCAGCTTAAGAGCGGGACAGGGGGTCGGCTCCTACGAGCAGTACTTC